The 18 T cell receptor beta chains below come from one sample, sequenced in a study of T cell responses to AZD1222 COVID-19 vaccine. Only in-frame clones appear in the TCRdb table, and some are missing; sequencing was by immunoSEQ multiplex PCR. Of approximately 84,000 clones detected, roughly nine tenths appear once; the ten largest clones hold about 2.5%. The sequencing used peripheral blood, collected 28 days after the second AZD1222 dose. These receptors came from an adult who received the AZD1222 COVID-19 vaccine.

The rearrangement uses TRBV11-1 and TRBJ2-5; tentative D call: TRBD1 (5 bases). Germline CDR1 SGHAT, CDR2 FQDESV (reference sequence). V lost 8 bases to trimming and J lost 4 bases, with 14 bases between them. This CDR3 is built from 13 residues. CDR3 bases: TGTGCCAGCCGAATTCTAGGGGTAGAGACCCAGTACTTC. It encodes CASRILGVETQYF.

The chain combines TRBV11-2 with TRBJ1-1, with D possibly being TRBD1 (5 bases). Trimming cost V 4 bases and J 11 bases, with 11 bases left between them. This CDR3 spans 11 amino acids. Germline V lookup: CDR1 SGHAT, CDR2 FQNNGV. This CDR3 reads CASSSGSRAFF. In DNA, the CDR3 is TGTGCCAGCAGCTCAGGGAGTAGGGCTTTCTTT.

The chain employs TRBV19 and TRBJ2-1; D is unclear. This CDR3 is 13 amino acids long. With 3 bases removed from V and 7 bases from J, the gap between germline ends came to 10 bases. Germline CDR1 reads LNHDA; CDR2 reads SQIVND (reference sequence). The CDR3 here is CASSIIKQNEQFF. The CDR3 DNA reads TGTGCCAGTAGTATCATCAAGCAAAATGAGCAGTTCTTC.

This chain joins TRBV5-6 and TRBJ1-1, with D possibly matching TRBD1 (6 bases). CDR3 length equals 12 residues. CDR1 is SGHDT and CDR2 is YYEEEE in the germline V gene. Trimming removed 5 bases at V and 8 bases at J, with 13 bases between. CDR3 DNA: TGTGCCAGCAGTTATTCCGGGACAGAAGCTTTCTTT. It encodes CASSYSGTEAFF. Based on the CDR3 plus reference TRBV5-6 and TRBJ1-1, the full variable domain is DAGVTQSPTHLIKTRGQQVTLRCSPKSGHDTVSWYQQALGQGPQFIFQYYEEEERQRGNFPDRFSGHQFPNYSSELNVNALLLGDSALYLCASSYSGTEAFFGQGTRLTVV.

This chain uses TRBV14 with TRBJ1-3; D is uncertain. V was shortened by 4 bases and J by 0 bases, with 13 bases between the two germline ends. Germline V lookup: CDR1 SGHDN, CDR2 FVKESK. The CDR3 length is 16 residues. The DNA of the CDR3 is TGTGCCAGCAGCCGAAGTGTACAGAGCTCTGGAAACACCATATATTTT. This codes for CASSRSVQSSGNTIYF. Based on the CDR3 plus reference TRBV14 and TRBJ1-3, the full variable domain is EAGVTQFPSHSVIEKGQTVTLRCDPISGHDNLYWYRRVMGKEIKFLLHFVKESKQDESGMPNNRFLAERTGGTYSTLKVQPAELEDSGVYFCASSRSVQSSGNTIYFGEGSWLTVV.

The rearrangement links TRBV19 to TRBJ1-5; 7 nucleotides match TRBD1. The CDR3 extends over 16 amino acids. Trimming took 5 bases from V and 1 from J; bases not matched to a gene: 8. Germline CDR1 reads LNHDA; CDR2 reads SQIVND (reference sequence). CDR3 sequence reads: CASSLLTGASNQPQHF. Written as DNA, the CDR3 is TGTGCCAGTAGTCTCTTAACAGGGGCAAGCAATCAGCCCCAGCATTTT.

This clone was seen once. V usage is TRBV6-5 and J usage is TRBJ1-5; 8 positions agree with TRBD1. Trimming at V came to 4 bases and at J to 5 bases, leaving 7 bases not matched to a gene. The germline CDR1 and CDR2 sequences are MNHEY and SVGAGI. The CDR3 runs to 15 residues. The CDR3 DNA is TGTGCCAGCAGTTCAGGACAGGGAGTCTATCAGCCCCAGCATTTT. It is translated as CASSSGQGVYQPQHF.

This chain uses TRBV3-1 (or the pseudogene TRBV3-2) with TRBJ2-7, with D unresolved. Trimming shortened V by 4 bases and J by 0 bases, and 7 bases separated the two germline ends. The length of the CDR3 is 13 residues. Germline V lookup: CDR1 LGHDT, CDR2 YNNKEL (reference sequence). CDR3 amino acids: CASSPQSSYEQYF. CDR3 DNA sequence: TGTGCCAGCAGCCCACAGAGCTCCTACGAGCAGTACTTC.

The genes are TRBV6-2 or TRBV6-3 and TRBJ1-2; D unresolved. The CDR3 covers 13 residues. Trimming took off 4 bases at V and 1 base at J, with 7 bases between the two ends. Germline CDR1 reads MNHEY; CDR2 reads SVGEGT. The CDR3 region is CASSLRVNYGYTF. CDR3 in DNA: TGTGCCAGCAGTTTGAGGGTTAACTATGGCTACACCTTC.

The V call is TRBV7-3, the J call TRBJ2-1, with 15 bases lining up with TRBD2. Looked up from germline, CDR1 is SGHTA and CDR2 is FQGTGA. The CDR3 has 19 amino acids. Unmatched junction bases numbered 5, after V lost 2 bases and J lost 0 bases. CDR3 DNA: TGTGCCAGCAGCTTATATGGGGGACTAGCGGGAGGCTCCTACAATGAGCAGTTCTTC. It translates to CASSLYGGLAGGSYNEQFF.

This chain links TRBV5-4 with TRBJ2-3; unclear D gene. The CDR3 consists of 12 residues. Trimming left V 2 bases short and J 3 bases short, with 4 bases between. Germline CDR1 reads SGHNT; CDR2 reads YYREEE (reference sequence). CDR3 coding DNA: TGTGCCAGCAGCTTTATGACAGATACGCAGTATTTT. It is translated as CASSFMTDTQYF.

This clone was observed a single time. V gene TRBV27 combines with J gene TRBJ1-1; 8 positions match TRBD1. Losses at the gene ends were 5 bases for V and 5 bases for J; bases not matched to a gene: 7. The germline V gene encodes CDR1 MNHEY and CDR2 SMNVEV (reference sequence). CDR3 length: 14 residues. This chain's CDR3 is CASSTQGGRTEAFF. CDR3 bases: TGTGCCAGCAGTACACAGGGGGGTCGGACTGAAGCTTTCTTT.

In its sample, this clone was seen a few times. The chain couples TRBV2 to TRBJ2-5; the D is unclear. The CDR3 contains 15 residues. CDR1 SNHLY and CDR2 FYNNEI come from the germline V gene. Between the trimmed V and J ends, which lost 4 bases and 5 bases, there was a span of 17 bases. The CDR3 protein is CASSGRATAGETQYF. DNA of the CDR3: TGTGCCAGCAGTGGACGGGCTACAGCCGGGGAGACCCAGTACTTC.

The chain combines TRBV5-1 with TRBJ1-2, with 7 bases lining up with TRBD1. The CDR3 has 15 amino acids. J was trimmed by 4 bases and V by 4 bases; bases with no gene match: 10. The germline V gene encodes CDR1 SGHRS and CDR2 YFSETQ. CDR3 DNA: TGCGCCAGCAGCCCAGGACAGGTTCCGTCCTATGGCTACACCTTC. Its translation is CASSPGQVPSYGYTF.

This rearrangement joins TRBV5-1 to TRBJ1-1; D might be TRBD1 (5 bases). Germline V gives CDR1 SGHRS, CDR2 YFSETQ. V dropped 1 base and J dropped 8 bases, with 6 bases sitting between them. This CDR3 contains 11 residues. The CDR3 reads CASSLTGEAFF. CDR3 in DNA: TGCGCCAGCAGCTTGACAGGCGAAGCTTTCTTT.

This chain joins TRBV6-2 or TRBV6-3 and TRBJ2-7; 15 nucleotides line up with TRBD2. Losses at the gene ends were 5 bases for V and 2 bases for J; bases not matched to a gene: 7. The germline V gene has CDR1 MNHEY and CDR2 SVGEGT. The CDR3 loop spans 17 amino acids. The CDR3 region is CASSPLGLAGGPYEQYF. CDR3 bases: TGTGCCAGCAGTCCCCTGGGACTAGCGGGGGGTCCCTACGAGCAGTACTTC.

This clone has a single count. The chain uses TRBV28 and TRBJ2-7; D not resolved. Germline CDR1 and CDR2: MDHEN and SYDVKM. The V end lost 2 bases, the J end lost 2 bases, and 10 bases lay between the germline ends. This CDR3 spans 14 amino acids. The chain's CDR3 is CASSLVMETYEQYF. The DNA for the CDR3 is TGTGCCAGCAGTTTAGTCATGGAGACCTACGAGCAGTACTTC.

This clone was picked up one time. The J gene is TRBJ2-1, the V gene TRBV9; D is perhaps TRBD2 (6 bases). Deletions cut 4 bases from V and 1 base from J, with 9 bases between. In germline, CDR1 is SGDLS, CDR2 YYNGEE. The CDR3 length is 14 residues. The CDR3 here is CASSIGGSYNEQFF. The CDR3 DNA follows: TGTGCCAGCAGCATCGGGGGATCCTACAATGAGCAGTTCTTC.